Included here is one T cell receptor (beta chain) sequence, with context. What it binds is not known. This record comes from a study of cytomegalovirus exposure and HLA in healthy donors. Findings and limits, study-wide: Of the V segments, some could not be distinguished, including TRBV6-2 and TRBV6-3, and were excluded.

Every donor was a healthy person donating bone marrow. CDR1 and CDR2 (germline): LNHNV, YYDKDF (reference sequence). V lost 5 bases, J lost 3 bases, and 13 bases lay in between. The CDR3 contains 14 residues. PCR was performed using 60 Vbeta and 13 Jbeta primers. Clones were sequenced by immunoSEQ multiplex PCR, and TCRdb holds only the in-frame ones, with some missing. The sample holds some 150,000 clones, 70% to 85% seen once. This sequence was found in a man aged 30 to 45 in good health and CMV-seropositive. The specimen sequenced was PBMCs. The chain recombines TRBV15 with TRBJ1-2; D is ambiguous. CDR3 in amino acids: CATSSPSTDYGYTF. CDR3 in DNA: TGTGCCACCAGCTCCCCCTCTACGGACTATGGCTACACCTTC.